One and the same sample provided the 15 T cell receptor beta chains below, sequenced in a study of T cells in Graves' hyperthyroidism and ophthalmopathy. The CDR3 regions of TCR beta were amplified from RNA transcripts. HTBI primers drove first-round RT-PCR of the TCR CDR3. TCRdb itself ran the multiplex PCR reads through MiXCR, one entry per CDR3 protein. The table includes about 410,000 distinct CDR3 sequences, approximately 14% detected once. The sequenced sample was blood. The source is a woman between 25 and 40 years old with Graves' ophthalmopathy.

The chain recombines TRBV5-1 with TRBJ2-3; TRBD2 agrees at 15 bases. The ends lost 4 bases at V and 7 bases at J; junction bases unmatched: 7. The CDR3 runs 16 residues. Germline V CDR1 and CDR2: SGHRS, YFSETQ. In DNA form, the CDR3 reads TGCGCCAGCAGCCCTGGACTAGCGGGGGGGCTGAATACGCAGTATTTT. It encodes CASSPGLAGGLNTQYF.

The sample holds a few counts of this clonotype. V gene TRBV28 combines with J gene TRBJ1-2; TRBD1 aligns across 10 bases. This CDR3 has 16 residues. Germline V gives CDR1 MDHEN, CDR2 SYDVKM. The V gene end was trimmed by 4 bases and the J gene end by 11 bases; junction bases not matched to a gene: 16. The CDR3 spells CASSSPRGWTGGGYTF. In DNA form, the CDR3 reads TGTGCCAGCAGTTCCCCAAGAGGCTGGACAGGGGGTGGATACACCTTC.

In this sample, this clonotype turned up many times. This sequence joins TRBV20-1 and TRBJ2-1; 10 bases fit TRBD2. The germline CDR1 and CDR2 sequences are DFQATT and SNEGSKA (reference sequence). The V segment lost 3 bases and the J segment 9 bases; nucleotides outside the gene matches: 8. The CDR3 consists of 14 residues. This CDR3 reads CSASTGTSVAEQFF. CDR3 DNA: TGCAGTGCTAGTACCGGGACTAGCGTCGCTGAGCAGTTCTTC.

This clonotype was detected only a few times. This sequence joins TRBV7-9 and TRBJ2-1; TRBD1 or TRBD2 may be the D gene (6 bases each). V was trimmed by 11 bases and J by 6 bases, leaving 11 bases between them. The CDR3 totals 11 residues. Germline CDR1 is SEHNR and CDR2 is FQNEAQ (reference sequence). Here the CDR3 reads CAGGTSNEQFF. The CDR3 DNA sequence: TGTGCCGGGGGGACATCCAATGAGCAGTTCTTC.

The J gene is TRBJ2-7, the V gene TRBV2, with D unclear. This CDR3 has 10 residues. With 8 bases removed from V and 0 bases from J, the gap between germline ends came to 2 bases. Germline assignment: CDR1 SNHLY and CDR2 FYNNEI. The DNA for the CDR3 is TGTGCCAGCTACTCCTACGAGCAGTACTTC. Amino acids: CASYSYEQYF.

There are many counts of this clonotype. The chain is built from TRBV20-1 and TRBJ2-4; a possible D gene is TRBD1 (6 bases). CDR3 length: 17 residues. The V and J ends lost 3 bases and 0 bases respectively, with 18 bases between them. Germline values: CDR1 DFQATT, CDR2 SNEGSKA (reference sequence). The CDR3 DNA reads TGCAGTGCTAGGACGGTAGGGGGACACCCAGCCAAAAACATTCAGTACTTC. Translating gives CSARTVGGHPAKNIQYF.

This sequence joins TRBV7-9 and TRBJ2-7, with TRBD2 matching over 7 bases. Trimming took 5 bases from V and 5 from J; bases not matched to a gene: 6. The germline V gene has CDR1 SEHNR and CDR2 FQNEAQ (reference sequence). The CDR3 is 13 residues long. The CDR3 spells CASSVTGTNEQYF. The CDR3 DNA follows: TGTGCCAGCAGCGTAACCGGGACTAACGAGCAGTACTTC. The entire variable domain, with the rest obtained from reference TRBV7-9 and TRBJ2-7, is as follows: DTGVSQNPRHKITKRGQNVTFRCDPISEHNRLYWYRQTLGQGPEFLTYFQNEAQLEKSRLLSDRFSAERPKGSFSTLEIQRTEQGDSAMYLCASSVTGTNEQYFGPGTRLTVT.

V usage is TRBV28 and J usage is TRBJ2-3; 7 nucleotides line up with TRBD1. CDR1 is MDHEN, CDR2 SYDVKM, per germline. V was pared by 7 bases and J by 3 bases, with 4 bases of the junction left unmatched. The CDR3 has 13 residues. The CDR3 protein is CASTEDRTDTQYF. CDR3 sequence (DNA): TGTGCCAGCACCGAGGACAGGACAGATACGCAGTATTTT. Full variable domain (missing parts from reference TRBV28 and TRBJ2-3): DVKVTQSSRYLVKRTGEKVFLECVQDMDHENMFWYRQDPGLGLRLIYFSYDVKMKEKGDIPEGYSVSREKKERFSLILESASTNQTSMYLCASTEDRTDTQYFGPGTRLTVL.

This clonotype has ten or more counts. The CDR3 region is CASSLGSVRASPLHF. Written as DNA, the CDR3 is TGTGCCAGCAGTTTAGGGTCCGTCAGGGCTTCACCCCTCCACTTT. The chain joins TRBV27 to TRBJ1-6; TRBD1 might be the D (5 bases). The CDR3 runs to 15 residues. Germline CDR1 reads MNHEY; CDR2 reads SMNVEV (reference sequence). Trimming removed 2 bases from V and 9 bases from J, with 14 bases in between.

The chain has TRBV12-3 or TRBV12-4 and TRBJ1-3, with D possibly being TRBD1 (5 bases). Trimming cost V 6 bases and J 3 bases, with 18 bases left between them. CDR3 length: 16 amino acids. CDR3 amino acids: CASSPQRGVYGNTIYF. The CDR3 DNA is TGTGCCAGCAGCCCTCAAAGAGGGGTCTATGGAAACACCATATATTTT.

In this sample, this clonotype turned up many times. The chain links TRBV12-3 or TRBV12-4 to TRBJ2-5; D gene uncertain. The CDR3 length is 13 residues. The V and J ends lost 2 bases and 6 bases respectively, with 10 bases between them. DNA for the CDR3: TGTGCCAGCAGTTTACTTTCCCTGAAGACCCAGTACTTC. It is translated as CASSLLSLKTQYF.

Points on this clonotype: This clone may be a read error of a much larger clone one base away. The V and J genes are TRBV7-2 and TRBJ2-1; no clear D. Germline V gene lookup returns CDR1 SGHTA and CDR2 FQGNSA. Trimming pared 1 base from V and 5 bases from J, leaving 6 bases between. The CDR3 has 13 residues. The CDR3 sequence: CTSSLGVNNEQFF. As DNA, the CDR3 is TGTACCAGCAGCTTAGGAGTCAACAATGAGCAGTTCTTC.

This clonotype appeared many times. The rearrangement joins TRBV7-8 to TRBJ2-2, with 10 bases matching TRBD2. Germline V gene sequence: CDR1 SGHVS, CDR2 FQNEAQ. This CDR3 is built from 17 residues. Trimming at V came to 3 bases and at J to 2 bases, leaving 6 bases not matched to a gene. CDR3: CASSFLLAGLNTGELFF. CDR3 nucleotides: TGTGCCAGCAGCTTTTTACTAGCGGGGTTAAACACCGGGGAGCTGTTTTTT.

This clonotype was seen many times. CDR3 sequence reads: CASSLEVGGSNQPQHF. The DNA for the CDR3 is TGTGCCAGCAGCCTCGAGGTGGGTGGTAGCAATCAGCCCCAGCATTTT. V gene TRBV28 combines with J gene TRBJ1-5; D call uncertain. Trimming pared 6 bases from V and 0 bases from J, leaving 15 bases between. The CDR3 covers 16 residues. CDR1 MDHEN and CDR2 SYDVKM come from the germline V gene.

In its sample, this clonotype was seen many times. The chain carries TRBV4-2 and TRBJ2-7, with TRBD1 identical over 7 bases. The germline V gene encodes CDR1 LGHNA and CDR2 YNFKEQ. The trim removed 3 bases at V and 1 base at J, leaving 3 bases unmatched. There are 14 residues in the CDR3. CDR3 in DNA: TGTGCCAGCAGCCAGTCGGGACAGTCCTACGAGCAGTACTTC. It is translated as CASSQSGQSYEQYF.